This T cell receptor beta chain was recorded in a study of early stage breast cancer tumors. Study summary: About 80% of the 16 invasive tumors were ER+, PR+ and HER2-. Around 9.8-fold was the mean read coverage per sample.

Each sample had two DNA replicates, approximately 0.52 ug blood or about 1.5 ug tissue. Here immunoSEQ multiplex PCR was the method, and the copy in TCRdb shows in-frame clones only, minus some. The sample yields 25,000 to 30,000 clones, about 59% seen once. Between the trimmed V and J ends, which lost 1 base and 7 bases, there was a span of 18 bases. Germline V lookup: CDR1 SGHRS, CDR2 YFSETQ. The CDR3 contains 15 residues. This clone has more than one count but fewer than ten. Its antigen remains unknown. Study outcomes and limitations: Most shared enriched TCRB sequences were commonly generated ones.

Sequenced input: breast tumor tissue. The chain recombines TRBV5-1 with TRBJ2-7; D uncertain. The TCR comes from a person aged 45 to 59 with breast cancer. CDR3 DNA sequence: TGCGCCAGCAGCTTGAGGCGGCCTGGAGAGAATGAGCAGTACTTC. It yields the protein CASSLRRPGENEQYF. Full variable domain (missing parts from reference TRBV5-1 and TRBJ2-7): KAGVTQTPRYLIKTRGQQVTLSCSPISGHRSVSWYQQTPGQGLQFLFEYFSETQRNKGNFPGRFSGRQFSNSRSEMNVSTLELGDSALYLCASSLRRPGENEQYFGPGTRLTVT.